Listed here are 16 T cell receptor beta chains from one sample, sequenced in a study of T cell responses to AZD1222 COVID-19 vaccine. Produced via immunoSEQ multiplex PCR; TCRdb's table is partial and in-frame only. The sample holds some 100,000 clones, about 90% seen once. Sequencing used peripheral blood, obtained 28 days after the second AZD1222 dose. These receptors were collected from an adult who received the AZD1222 COVID-19 vaccine.

The rearrangement links TRBV9 to TRBJ2-4, with a tentative D call TRBD1 (5 bases). This CDR3 spans 15 amino acids. Per the germline V gene, CDR1 is SGDLS and CDR2 is YYNGEE. V was trimmed by 0 bases and J by 4 bases, leaving 11 bases between them. For the CDR3, the DNA is TGTGCCAGCAGCGTAGAGGCCCAGGGTAAAAACATTCAGTACTTC. This translates into CASSVEAQGKNIQYF.

This clone was seen only once. The V call is TRBV28, the J call TRBJ2-5; the D gene could be TRBD1 or TRBD2 (5 bases each). V was shortened by 4 bases and J by 4 bases, with 13 bases between the two germline ends. The CDR3 sequence is 14 residues long. Germline assignment: CDR1 MDHEN and CDR2 SYDVKM. The DNA for the CDR3 is TGTGCCAGCAGTTCAGCCTTGGGGGTAGAGACCCAGTACTTC. Translating it yields CASSSALGVETQYF. Together with reference TRBV28 and TRBJ2-5, the CDR3 gives the full variable domain: DVKVTQSSRYLVKRTGEKVFLECVQDMDHENMFWYRQDPGLGLRLIYFSYDVKMKEKGDIPEGYSVSREKKERFSLILESASTNQTSMYLCASSSALGVETQYFGPGTRLLVL.

The chain links TRBV6-5 to TRBJ1-5; tentative D call: TRBD1 (5 bases). Trimming pared 5 bases from V and 4 bases from J, leaving 9 bases between. The CDR3 consists of 13 residues. CDR1 and CDR2 from the germline V gene are MNHEY and SVGAGI. In nucleotides, the CDR3 is TGTGCCAGCAGTCCAGGGACTAATCAGCCCCAGCATTTT. Its translation is CASSPGTNQPQHF.

The V call is TRBV2, the J call TRBJ1-2; TRBD1 is a possible D gene (6 bases). V was cut by 1 base and J by 3 bases, with 12 bases left in between. CDR3 size: 15 residues. Germline V lookup: CDR1 SNHLY, CDR2 FYNNEI. The CDR3 DNA reads as TGTGCCAGCAGTGAAGGACAGGCGCTCGACTATGGCTACACCTTC. This encodes CASSEGQALDYGYTF.

The chain recombines TRBV5-4 with TRBJ1-6, with TRBD1 identical over 7 bases. CDR1 and CDR2 from the germline V gene are SGHNT and YYREEE (reference sequence). The V and J ends lost 0 bases and 8 bases, in that order; junction bases with no gene match: 2. CDR3 length: 14 amino acids. The CDR3 protein is CASSLGQGDSPLHF. The CDR3 coding sequence is TGTGCCAGCAGCTTGGGACAGGGAGATTCACCCCTCCACTTT.

The chain joins TRBV6-2 or TRBV6-3 to TRBJ2-1, with TRBD1 matching over 9 bases. Trimming removed 0 bases from V and 0 bases from J; junction bases left unmatched: 12. Germline-derived CDR1 and CDR2 are MNHEY and SVGEGT. The CDR3 contains 20 residues. CDR3 sequence reads: CASSYSSRTGDFSSYNEQFF. The CDR3, as DNA: TGTGCCAGCAGTTACTCGTCCCGGACAGGGGATTTTAGCTCCTACAATGAGCAGTTCTTC.

This CDR3 is CASSPRRGRSWAFF. The CDR3 coding sequence is TGTGCCAGCAGCCCCCGACGGGGTAGGAGCTGGGCTTTCTTT. This chain uses TRBV7-2 with TRBJ1-1; D uncertain. The V gene's germline CDR1 is SGHTA and CDR2 FQGNSA. V dropped 5 bases and J dropped 11 bases, with 21 bases sitting between them. The CDR3 sequence is 14 residues long.

The chain employs TRBV6-6 and TRBJ2-1; 13 bases are a match to TRBD2. Trimming at V came to 1 base and at J to 7 bases, leaving 4 bases not matched to a gene. CDR1 and CDR2 from the germline V gene are MNHNY and SVGAGI (reference sequence). CDR3 length: 16 amino acids. The CDR3 protein is CASSYFTSGGANEQFF. The CDR3 bases are TGTGCCAGCAGTTACTTTACTAGCGGGGGGGCAAATGAGCAGTTCTTC.

The rearrangement links TRBV5-5 to TRBJ1-5, with 7 positions matching TRBD1. The length of the CDR3 is 15 residues. Germline V gives CDR1 SGHKS, CDR2 YYEKEE (reference sequence). J gave up 0 bases and V 4 bases, and 4 bases lay outside the gene matches. CDR3 sequence reads: CASSPGQLSNQPQHF. The CDR3 nucleotides read TGTGCCAGCAGCCCGGGACAGCTTAGCAATCAGCCCCAGCATTTT.

V and J are TRBV4-3 and TRBJ2-3, with TRBD2 as a possible D gene (5 bases). This CDR3 region has 12 residues. V was pared by 1 base and J by 11 bases, with 10 bases between. Germline values: CDR1 LGHNA, CDR2 YSLEER. The CDR3 spells CASSQGLAEQYF. The CDR3 bases are TGCGCCAGCAGCCAAGGTCTAGCCGAGCAGTATTTT.

This chain uses TRBV7-3 with TRBJ2-1; no firm D call. Trimming removed 5 bases at V and 3 bases at J, with 17 bases between. Germline assignment: CDR1 SGHTA and CDR2 FQGTGA. The CDR3 is 16 amino acids. CDR3 loop: CASSPNPGRFYNEQFF. The CDR3 nucleotides are TGTGCCAGCAGCCCCAATCCCGGGCGCTTCTACAATGAGCAGTTCTTC.

This chain joins TRBV18 and TRBJ1-2; 10 bases are shared with TRBD1. The CDR3 is 18 amino acids. Germline CDR1 and CDR2: KGHSH and LQKENI. J lost 4 bases, V lost 1 base, and 12 bases had no gene match. This CDR3 reads CASSPLHAGQGPGYGYTF. CDR3 nucleotides: TGTGCCAGCTCACCACTACACGCGGGACAGGGGCCCGGCTATGGCTACACCTTC.

This rearrangement joins TRBV7-9 to TRBJ1-4; unclear D gene. Per the germline V gene, CDR1 is SEHNR and CDR2 is FQNEAQ (reference sequence). V was trimmed by 3 bases and J by 7 bases, leaving 21 bases between them. The length of the CDR3 is 17 residues. Here the CDR3 reads CASSLFKGSGVSEKLFF. The CDR3 nucleotides are TGTGCCAGCAGCTTGTTTAAAGGTTCTGGGGTTAGTGAAAAACTGTTTTTT.

The chain is built from TRBV19 and TRBJ2-3; D gene unclear. Trimming removed 5 bases from V and 6 bases from J, with 15 bases in between. Germline V lookup: CDR1 LNHDA, CDR2 SQIVND (reference sequence). The CDR3 length is 14 residues. The CDR3 coding sequence is TGTGCCAGTAGTCCATCAGACCTTCCGGATACGCAGTATTTT. This translates into CASSPSDLPDTQYF.

The CDR3 here is CASRSQATDYGYTF. The CDR3 bases are TGTGCCAGCAGGTCCCAGGCAACGGACTATGGCTACACCTTC. The V gene is TRBV6-5, the J gene TRBJ1-2; D not resolved. The CDR3 covers 14 residues. Germline V gene lookup returns CDR1 MNHEY and CDR2 SVGAGI. Trimming took 6 bases from V and 3 from J, leaving 14 bases between them.

V and J are TRBV11-2 and TRBJ1-3; TRBD1 matches 7 bases. The germline V gene encodes CDR1 SGHAT and CDR2 FQNNGV. The CDR3 contains 16 residues. The V and J ends lost 2 bases and 2 bases, in that order; junction bases with no gene match: 6. CDR3 residues: CASSLLTGVAGNTIYF. The CDR3 DNA follows: TGTGCCAGCAGCTTACTTACAGGGGTTGCTGGAAACACCATATATTTT. Full variable domain (rest looked up from reference TRBV11-2 and TRBJ1-3): EAGVAQSPRYKIIEKRQSVAFWCNPISGHATLYWYQQILGQGPKLLIQFQNNGVVDDSQLPKDRFSAERLKGVDSTLKIQPAKLEDSAVYLCASSLLTGVAGNTIYFGEGSWLTVV.